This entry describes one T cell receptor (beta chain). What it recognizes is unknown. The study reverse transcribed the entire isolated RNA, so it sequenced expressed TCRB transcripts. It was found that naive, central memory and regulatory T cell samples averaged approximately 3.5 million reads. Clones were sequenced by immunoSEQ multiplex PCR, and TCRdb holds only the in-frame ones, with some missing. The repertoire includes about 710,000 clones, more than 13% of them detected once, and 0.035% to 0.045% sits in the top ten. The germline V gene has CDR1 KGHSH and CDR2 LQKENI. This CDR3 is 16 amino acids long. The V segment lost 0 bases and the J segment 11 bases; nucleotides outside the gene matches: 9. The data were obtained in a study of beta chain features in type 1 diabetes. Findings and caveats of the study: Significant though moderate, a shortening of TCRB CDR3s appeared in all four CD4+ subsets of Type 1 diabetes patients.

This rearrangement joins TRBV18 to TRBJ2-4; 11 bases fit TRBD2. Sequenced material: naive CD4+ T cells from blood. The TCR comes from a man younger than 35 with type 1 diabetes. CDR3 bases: TGTGCCAGCTCACCACCTTCTACTAGCGGGGGAGTTTTTCAGTACTTC. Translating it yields CASSPPSTSGGVFQYF.